This T cell receptor (beta chain) was sequenced in a study of blood T cells in healthy people across ages. The total RNA that was extracted per sample amounted to at least 5 micrograms. The use of a sample-barcoded 5' primer and a J-beta primer mix characterized a second PCR of roughly 6 to 12 cycles. All cDNA molecules were each tagged by a template-switch adaptor with 12 random nucleotides. In TCRdb, the 5' RACE reads were re-called with MiXCR into one record per CDR3 protein. The data contain fewer than 1,000,000 distinct CDR3 sequences, approximately 48% of them singletons. This clonotype was counted between two and nine times. V was cut by 4 bases and J by 7 bases, with 11 bases left in between. The CDR3 consists of 12 residues.

The V and J genes are TRBV12-3 or TRBV12-4 and TRBJ2-7, with D uncertain. This sequence was found in a man aged 55 to 70 in good health. Sequencing was performed on blood. In nucleotides, the CDR3 is TGTGCCAGCAGTTACGGAGCAGGAGAGCAGTACTTC. It translates to CASSYGAGEQYF.